These T cell receptor beta chains were read from a single sample in a study of blood T cell repertoires in COVID-19. Some clones are missing from TCRdb's copy, which holds only in-frame ones; the method was immunoSEQ multiplex PCR. This table holds approximately 90,000 clones, 70% to 90% found once. The sample taken for sequencing was peripheral blood. These receptors all come from a man in his fifties or sixties with acute or convalescent COVID-19. Each CDR3 is given with its conserved first and last residue. Fields, in order: clone size, D gene, J gene, V gene, CDR3 protein, CDR3 DNA. The D gene is left open where the match is weak. Not all rows give a size; the values are once, few, many and, for expanded clones, a class.

. | . | TRBJ2-4 | TRBV5-1 | CASSAGPAKNIQYF | TGCGCCAGCAGCGCGGGCCCAGCCAAAAACATTCAGTACTTC
. | TRBD2 | TRBJ2-5 | TRBV18 | CASSPPGGGQETQYF | TGTGCCAGCTCACCACCGGGCGGGGGACAAGAGACCCAGTACTTC
. | TRBD1 | TRBJ2-1 | TRBV5-8 | CASSLEGPRAGTEGFF | TGTGCCAGCAGCTTGGAGGGCCCGAGGGCCGGGACAGAGGGGTTCTTC
. | . | TRBJ1-4 | TRBV18 | CASSPTGESKLFF | TGTGCCAGCTCACCAACCGGGGAGAGCAAACTGTTTTTT
. | . | TRBJ1-3 | TRBV4-2 | CASSQGGANTIYF | TGTGCCAGCAGCCAGGGGGGGGCGAACACCATATATTTT
. | TRBD1 | TRBJ1-1 | TRBV7-9 | CASSLLHRGATEAFF | TGTGCCAGCAGCCTTCTTCACAGGGGAGCCACTGAAGCTTTCTTT
once | TRBD1 | TRBJ1-2 | TRBV19 | CASSTTGGYGYTF | TGTGCCAGTAGCACTACAGGGGGCTATGGCTACACCTTC
. | TRBD2 | TRBJ2-7 | TRBV5-1 | CASSQLAEPYEQYF | TGCGCCAGCAGCCAACTAGCGGAACCCTACGAGCAGTACTTC
. | . | TRBJ1-6 | TRBV7-8 | CASSLSRGSGDGSPLHF | TGTGCCAGCAGCTTATCCCGAGGGTCGGGAGATGGTTCACCCCTCCACTTT
. | TRBD1 | TRBJ1-5 | TRBV5-6 | CASSSGTGTGNQPQHF | TGTGCCAGCAGCTCCGGGACAGGTACCGGCAATCAGCCCCAGCATTTT
. | TRBD2 | TRBJ2-4 | TRBV30 | CAWGGTKAKNIQYF | TGTGCCTGGGGGGGGACTAAGGCCAAAAACATTCAGTACTTC
few | TRBD2 | TRBJ2-5 | TRBV2 | CASSETGGMAQGTQYF | TGTGCCAGCAGTGAAACGGGGGGTATGGCCCAGGGGACCCAGTACTTC
. | . | TRBJ2-5 | TRBV20-1 | CSASYVAEETQYF | TGCAGTGCTAGTTATGTAGCGGAAGAGACCCAGTACTTC
. | TRBD2 | TRBJ2-7 | TRBV18 | CASSPPSGGSSYEQYF | TGTGCCAGCTCCCCCCCTAGCGGGGGGAGCTCCTACGAGCAGTACTTC
. | . | TRBJ1-2 | TRBV11-2 | CASSLARLAGYTF | TGTGCCAGCAGCTTAGCTCGTTTGGCTGGCTACACCTTC
. | . | TRBJ2-5 | TRBV6-5 | CASIMGGGTETQYF | TGTGCCAGCATTATGGGAGGGGGAACAGAGACCCAGTACTTC
once | . | TRBJ2-1 | TRBV10-3 | CAISEGQNYNEQFF | TGTGCCATCAGTGAGGGACAGAACTACAATGAGCAGTTCTTC
. | . | TRBJ1-2 | TRBV5-1 | CASSSGDNYGYTF | TGCGCCAGCAGCTCCGGGGATAACTATGGCTACACCTTC
. | . | TRBJ2-3 | TRBV19 | CASSIAISTDTQYF | TGTGCCAGTAGTATAGCAATTAGCACAGATACGCAGTATTTT
. | TRBD1 | TRBJ2-3 | TRBV10-3 | CAISESQGAADTQYF | TGTGCCATCAGTGAGTCACAGGGGGCGGCAGATACGCAGTATTTT
. | TRBD1 | TRBJ1-3 | TRBV7-2 | CASSLGQGAGNTIYF | TGTGCCAGCAGCTTAGGACAGGGGGCTGGAAACACCATATATTTT
. | . | TRBJ1-2 | TRBV6-2/TRBV6-3 | CASSYSQGSVDGYTF | TGTGCCAGCAGTTACTCACAGGGATCAGTGGATGGCTACACCTTC
. | . | TRBJ1-2 | TRBV11-2 | CASSPDFTYGYTF | TGTGCCAGCAGCCCCGACTTTACCTATGGCTACACCTTC
. | . | TRBJ2-2 | TRBV7-2 | CASSLWQGNGELFF | TGTGCCAGCAGCTTATGGCAGGGGAACGGGGAGCTGTTTTTT
. | . | TRBJ2-1 | TRBV6-5 | CASSRGRDNEQFF | TGTGCCAGCAGTAGGGGCAGGGACAATGAGCAGTTCTTC
. | . | TRBJ2-1 | TRBV6-2/TRBV6-3 | CASSLLNEQFF | TGTGCCAGCAGTTTATTAAATGAGCAGTTCTTC
. | TRBD2 | TRBJ2-1 | TRBV5-6 | CASSYPGLAGAGYNEQFF | TGTGCCAGCAGCTACCCGGGACTAGCGGGAGCCGGCTACAATGAGCAGTTCTTC
. | TRBD2 | TRBJ2-1 | TRBV5-1 | CASSLEAGGHNEQFF | TGCGCCAGCAGCTTGGAGGCGGGGGGACACAATGAGCAGTTCTTC
. | . | TRBJ1-5 | TRBV6-2/TRBV6-3 | CASSSSRGNQPQHF | TGTGCCAGCAGTTCTTCCAGGGGTAATCAGCCCCAGCATTTT
. | TRBD1 | TRBJ1-2 | TRBV5-1 | CASSAGTGRFYGYTF | TGCGCCAGCAGCGCAGGGACAGGGCGGTTCTATGGCTACACCTTC
. | . | TRBJ2-7 | TRBV29-1 | CSVGQTRSSYEQYF | TGCAGCGTTGGCCAGACTAGGAGCTCCTACGAGCAGTACTTC
. | TRBD1 | TRBJ2-3 | TRBV18 | CASSPEVRDSGTDTQYF | TGTGCCAGCTCCCCTGAAGTCCGGGACAGCGGCACAGATACGCAGTATTTT
. | . | TRBJ1-1 | TRBV27 | CASSPGRYTEAFF | TGTGCCAGCAGTCCCGGTCGTTACACTGAAGCTTTCTTT
. | . | TRBJ1-5 | TRBV15 | CATSRDDRGASNQPQHF | TGTGCCACCAGCAGAGATGACCGCGGAGCTAGCAATCAGCCCCAGCATTTT
. | . | TRBJ2-7 | TRBV10-2 | CASSSLAGRYYEQYF | TGCGCCAGCAGTTCTCTTGCGGGTCGTTACTACGAGCAGTACTTC
. | . | TRBJ2-2 | TRBV19 | CATFDSQISTGELFF | TGTGCCACCTTCGACAGCCAGATCAGCACCGGGGAGCTGTTTTTT
. | . | TRBJ1-4 | TRBV4-3 | CASSQDGFEGEKLFF | TGCGCCAGCAGCCAAGATGGATTTGAGGGTGAAAAACTGTTTTTT
. | . | TRBJ1-5 | TRBV3-1/TRBV3-2 | CASSHGGGDQPQHF | TGTGCCAGCAGCCACGGAGGTGGGGATCAGCCCCAGCATTTT
once | . | TRBJ1-5 | TRBV19 | CASSIGTLRNQPQHF | TGTGCCAGTAGTATAGGGACTTTGCGGAATCAGCCCCAGCATTTT
. | . | TRBJ2-6 | TRBV5-5 | CASSAIYRNSGANVLTF | TGTGCCAGCAGCGCGATATACAGGAACTCTGGGGCCAACGTCCTGACTTTC
. | . | TRBJ2-2 | TRBV5-1 | CASSLDSLTGELFF | TGCGCCAGCAGCTTGGACAGCCTCACCGGGGAGCTGTTTTTT
. | . | TRBJ2-7 | TRBV20-1 | CSASQLVRGEQYF | TGCAGTGCTAGTCAGCTAGTGCGGGGCGAGCAGTACTTC
. | TRBD2 | TRBJ2-3 | TRBV11-3 | CASSLVAGADTQYF | TGTGCCAGCAGCTTAGTAGCGGGGGCAGATACGCAGTATTTT
. | . | TRBJ1-1 | TRBV4-1 | CASSQGVGQTFF | TGCGCCAGCAGCCAAGGAGTTGGACAAACTTTCTTT
. | . | TRBJ2-3 | TRBV24-1 | CATSDPRSPGAQYF | TGTGCCACCAGTGATCCCCGTTCTCCCGGGGCGCAGTATTTT
. | TRBD2 | TRBJ2-1 | TRBV7-7 | CASSIASGGNNEQFF | TGTGCCAGCAGCATAGCTAGCGGAGGGAACAATGAGCAGTTCTTC
. | TRBD1 | TRBJ1-2 | TRBV4-1 | CASSPEQGIWGYTF | TGCGCCAGCAGCCCAGAACAGGGGATTTGGGGCTACACCTTC
. | TRBD2 | TRBJ2-3 | TRBV6-1 | CASSALVRTGGSLTDTQYF | TGTGCCAGCAGTGCCCTCGTACGAACGGGGGGAAGTCTAACAGATACGCAGTATTTT
few | . | TRBJ2-3 | TRBV10-1 | CASSESGLWTDTQYF | TGCGCCAGCAGTGAGTCGGGACTCTGGACAGATACGCAGTATTTT
. | . | TRBJ2-3 | TRBV10-3 | CAISEGRQGTDTQYF | TGTGCCATCAGTGAGGGAAGGCAGGGCACAGATACGCAGTATTTT
. | . | TRBJ2-1 | TRBV15 | CATSRTTVSSYNEQFF | TGTGCCACCAGCAGGACGACAGTGTCCTCCTACAATGAGCAGTTCTTC
. | . | TRBJ1-3 | TRBV7-6 | CASSLTGTLYSGNTIYF | TGTGCCAGCAGCCTAACCGGGACATTATATTCTGGAAACACCATATATTTT
. | . | TRBJ1-2 | TRBV2 | CASHRRFTTGYPNYGYTF | TGTGCCAGCCACCGAAGATTTACAACAGGATACCCTAACTATGGCTACACCTTC
. | TRBD2 | TRBJ2-5 | TRBV9 | CASSVDGGGLGETQYF | TGTGCCAGCAGCGTAGATGGCGGGGGGTTGGGAGAGACCCAGTACTTC
. | . | TRBJ2-1 | TRBV7-2 | CASSAGGSRYNEQFF | TGTGCCAGCAGCGCAGGCGGGTCACGATACAATGAGCAGTTCTTC
. | . | TRBJ2-3 | TRBV11-2 | CASSLRTSTDTQYF | TGTGCCAGCAGCCTTAGGACTAGCACAGATACGCAGTATTTT
. | TRBD1 | TRBJ1-1 | TRBV12-3/TRBV12-4 | CASSKGQATEAFF | TGTGCCAGCAGTAAGGGACAGGCCACTGAAGCTTTCTTT